The sequence of this T cell receptor (beta chain) was determined in a study of T cells in Graves' hyperthyroidism and ophthalmopathy. About the study: The blood sample was taken at first diagnosis, before treatment began. The study's findings and limits: The majority of expanded thyroid clonotypes above 0.001 also appeared in blood.

As for this clonotype: Its target is not known.

The J segment lost 6 bases and the V segment lost 6 bases, leaving 10 bases of the junction unmatched. CDR1 and CDR2 from the germline V gene are MNHNS and SASEGT. This CDR3 comprises 15 residues. TCR beta CDR3 regions were amplified from RNA transcripts. The HTBI set primed first-round TCR CDR3 RT-PCR. TCRdb re-called the multiplex PCR reads through MiXCR, storing one row per CDR3 protein. The sample records some 150,000 distinct CDR3 sequences, over 20% being singletons. This receptor was obtained from a woman in her forties or fifties with Graves' hyperthyroidism that later progressed to Graves' ophthalmopathy. The sample comprised blood. The chain carries TRBV6-1 and TRBJ2-2; 7 nucleotides align to TRBD1. CDR3 amino acids: CASSSPGQVAGELFF. CDR3 nucleotide sequence: TGTGCCAGCAGCTCACCAGGACAGGTCGCCGGGGAGCTGTTTTTT.